Listed below are T cell receptor beta chains from one sample, sequenced in a study of cytomegalovirus exposure and HLA in healthy donors. This table comes from immunoSEQ multiplex PCR, and its TCRdb copy is limited to in-frame clones, with some not included. The data contain roughly 150,000 clones, less than 90% of them seen just once; the ten biggest clones take up approximately 2.1%. What was sequenced was PBMCs. These receptors all stem from a woman aged 18-29 years in good health and CMV-seronegative. Each CDR3 is given with its conserved first and last residue. A D gene is named only where the DNA matches it firmly. Clone size, where shown, is once, few, many, or a class for clones that have expanded.

v_gene	d_gene	j_gene	abundance	CDR3aa
TRBV4-1	NA	TRBJ2-3	NA	CASSLKSSETDTQYF
TRBV12-5	TRBD2	TRBJ2-7	few	CASGLTSGRASYEQYF
TRBV7-6	NA	TRBJ2-1	NA	CASSLSVGEQFF
TRBV4-1	NA	TRBJ1-2	few	CASSQVGGGDGYTF
TRBV29-1	NA	TRBJ1-2	NA	CSVGQSDYGYTF
TRBV4-1	NA	TRBJ1-2	NA	CASSQSTGLGGYTF
TRBV30	NA	TRBJ1-2	NA	CAWSGGSPGYTF
TRBV27	NA	TRBJ2-7	few	CASSYSTSSYEQYF
TRBV6-6	TRBD2	TRBJ2-5	NA	CASSLRRREETQYF
TRBV9	NA	TRBJ1-2	NA	CASSVAAGDGYTF
TRBV19	NA	TRBJ1-2	NA	CASKGKSTGGGYTF
TRBV5-1	NA	TRBJ1-1	NA	CASSFSGQRNTEAFF
TRBV7-9	TRBD2	TRBJ2-7	NA	CASSAGGRALPGTHEQYF
TRBV5-4	NA	TRBJ2-2	NA	CASSSWASEGELFF